The entry that follows covers one T cell receptor beta chain sequence. Its antigen is still unknown. Data came from immunoSEQ multiplex PCR; TCRdb stores just in-frame clones and leaves some out. Of about 130,000 clones in the sample, roughly 80% were seen once. This entry comes from a study of radiation and T cells in renal cell carcinoma. General study results and limits: From baseline, blood top tumor clonotypes peaked at 2 weeks post-radiation.

Time point reported: baseline pretreatment blood. Sample treatment: 15 Gy SBRT to primary tumor, nephrectomy 4 weeks later. After SBRT, blood was collected at 2 and 4 weeks, plus baseline. The patient's renal cell carcinoma had clear cell pathology. This clonotype originated in a woman in her sixties with renal cell carcinoma. The specimen comprised blood, sampled from a patient whose treatment included radiotherapy and nephrectomy.

CDR3 sequence reads: CASSDGGLYWAAFF. CDR3 DNA sequence: TGTGCCAGCAGTGATGGGGGTTTGTATTGGGCTGCTTTCTTT. V and J are TRBV25-1 and TRBJ1-1; the D gene is possibly TRBD1 (5 bases). The CDR3 has 14 amino acids. The V end lost 3 bases, the J end lost 11 bases, and 19 bases lay between the germline ends. From germline, CDR1 is MGHDK and CDR2 SYGVNS.